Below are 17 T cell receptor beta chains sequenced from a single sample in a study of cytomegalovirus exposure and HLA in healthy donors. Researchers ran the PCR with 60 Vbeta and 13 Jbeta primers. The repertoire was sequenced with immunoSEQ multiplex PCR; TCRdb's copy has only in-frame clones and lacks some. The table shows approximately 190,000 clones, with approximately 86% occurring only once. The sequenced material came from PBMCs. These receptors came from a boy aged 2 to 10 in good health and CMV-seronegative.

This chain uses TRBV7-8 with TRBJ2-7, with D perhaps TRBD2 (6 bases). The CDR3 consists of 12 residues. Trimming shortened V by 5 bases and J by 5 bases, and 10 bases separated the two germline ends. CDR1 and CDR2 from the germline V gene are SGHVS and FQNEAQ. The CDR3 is CASSATSHEQYF. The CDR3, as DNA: TGTGCCAGCAGCGCTACTAGCCACGAGCAGTACTTC.

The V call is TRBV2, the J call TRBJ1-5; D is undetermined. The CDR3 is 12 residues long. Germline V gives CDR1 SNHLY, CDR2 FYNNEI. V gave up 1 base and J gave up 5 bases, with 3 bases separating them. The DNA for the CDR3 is TGTGCCAGCAGTGAAGGCGATCAGCCCCAGCATTTT. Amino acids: CASSEGDQPQHF.

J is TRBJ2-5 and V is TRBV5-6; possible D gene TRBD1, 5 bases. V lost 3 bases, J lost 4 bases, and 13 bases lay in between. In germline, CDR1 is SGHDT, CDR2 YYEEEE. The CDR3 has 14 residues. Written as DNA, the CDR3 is TGTGCCAGCAGCTCAACCGACAGTCGAGAGACCCAGTACTTC. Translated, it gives CASSSTDSRETQYF.

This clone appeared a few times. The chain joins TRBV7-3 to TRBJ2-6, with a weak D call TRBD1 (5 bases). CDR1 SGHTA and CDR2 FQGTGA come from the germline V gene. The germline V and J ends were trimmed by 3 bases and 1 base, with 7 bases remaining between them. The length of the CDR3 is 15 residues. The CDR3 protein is CASSLAGSGANVLTF. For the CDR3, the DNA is TGTGCCAGCAGCTTGGCAGGGTCTGGGGCCAACGTCCTGACTTTC.

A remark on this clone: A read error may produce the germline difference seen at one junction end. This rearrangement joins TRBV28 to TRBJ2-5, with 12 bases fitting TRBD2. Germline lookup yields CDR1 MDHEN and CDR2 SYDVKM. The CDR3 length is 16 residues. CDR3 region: CASSLMGLAGQVTQYF. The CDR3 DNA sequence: TGTGCCAGCAGCTTGATGGGACTAGCGGGTCAAGTGACCCAGTACTTC.

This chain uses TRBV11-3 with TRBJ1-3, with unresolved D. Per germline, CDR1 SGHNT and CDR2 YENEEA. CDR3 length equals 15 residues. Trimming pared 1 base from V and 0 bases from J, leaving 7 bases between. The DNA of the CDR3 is TGTGCCAGCAGCTTAGGGGCCGACTCTGGAAACACCATATATTTT. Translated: CASSLGADSGNTIYF.

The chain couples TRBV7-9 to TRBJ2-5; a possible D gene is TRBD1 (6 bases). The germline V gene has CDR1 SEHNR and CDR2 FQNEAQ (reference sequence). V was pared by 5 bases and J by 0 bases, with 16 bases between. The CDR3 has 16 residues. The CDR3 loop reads CASSPTGRANQETQYF. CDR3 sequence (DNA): TGTGCCAGCAGCCCGACAGGCCGGGCCAACCAAGAGACCCAGTACTTC.

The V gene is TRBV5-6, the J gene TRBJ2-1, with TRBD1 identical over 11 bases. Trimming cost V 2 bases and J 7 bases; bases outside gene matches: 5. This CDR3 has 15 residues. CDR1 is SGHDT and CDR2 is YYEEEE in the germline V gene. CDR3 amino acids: CASSFWDRGENEQFF. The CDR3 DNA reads TGTGCCAGCAGCTTCTGGGACAGGGGGGAGAATGAGCAGTTCTTC.

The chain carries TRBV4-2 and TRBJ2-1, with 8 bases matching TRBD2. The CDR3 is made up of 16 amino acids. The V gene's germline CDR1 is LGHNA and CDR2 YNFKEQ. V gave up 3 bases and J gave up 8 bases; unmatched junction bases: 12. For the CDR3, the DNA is TGTGCCAGCAGCCAGTTAACCGGGGGGGCCACGGATGAGCAGTTCTTC. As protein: CASSQLTGGATDEQFF.

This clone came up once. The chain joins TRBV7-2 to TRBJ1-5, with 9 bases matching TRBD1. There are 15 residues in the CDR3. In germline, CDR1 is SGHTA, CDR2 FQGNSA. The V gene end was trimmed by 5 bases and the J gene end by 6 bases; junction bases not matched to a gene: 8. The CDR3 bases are TGTGCCAGCAGCATAAGGACAGGGGTTGCTCAGCCCCAGCATTTT. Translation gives CASSIRTGVAQPQHF.

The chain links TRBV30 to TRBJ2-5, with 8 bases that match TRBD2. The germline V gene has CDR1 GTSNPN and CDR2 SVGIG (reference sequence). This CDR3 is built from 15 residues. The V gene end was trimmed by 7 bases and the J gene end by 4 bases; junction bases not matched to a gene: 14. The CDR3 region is CAFTSSSGSGETQYF. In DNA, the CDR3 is TGTGCCTTCACGTCGTCCAGCGGGAGTGGAGAGACCCAGTACTTC.

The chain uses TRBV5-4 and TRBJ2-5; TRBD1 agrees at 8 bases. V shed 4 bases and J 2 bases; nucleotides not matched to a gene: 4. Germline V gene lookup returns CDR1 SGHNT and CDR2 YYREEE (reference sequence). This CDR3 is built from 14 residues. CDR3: CASSAGQEQETQYF. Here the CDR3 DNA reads TGTGCCAGCAGCGCGGGACAGGAGCAAGAGACCCAGTACTTC.

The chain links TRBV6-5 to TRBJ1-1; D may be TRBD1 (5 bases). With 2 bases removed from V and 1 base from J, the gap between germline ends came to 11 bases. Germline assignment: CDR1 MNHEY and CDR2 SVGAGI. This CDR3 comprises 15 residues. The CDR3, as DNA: TGTGCCAGCAGTTACGGACACCAGGGGAACACTGAAGCTTTCTTT. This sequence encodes CASSYGHQGNTEAFF.

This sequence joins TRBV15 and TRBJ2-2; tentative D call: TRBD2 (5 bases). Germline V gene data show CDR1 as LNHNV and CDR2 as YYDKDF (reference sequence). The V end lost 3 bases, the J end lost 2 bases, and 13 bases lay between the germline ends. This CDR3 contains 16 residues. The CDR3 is CATSRRTRANTGELFF. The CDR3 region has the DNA TGTGCCACCAGCAGGAGGACGAGGGCAAACACCGGGGAGCTGTTTTTT. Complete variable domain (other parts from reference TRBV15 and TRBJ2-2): DAMVIQNPRYQVTQFGKPVTLSCSQTLNHNVMYWYQQKSSQAPKLLFHYYDKDFNNEADTPDNFQSRRPNTSFCFLDIRSPGLGDTAMYLCATSRRTRANTGELFFGEGSRLTVL.

This CDR3 is CAWSRATNEKLFF. The CDR3 DNA sequence: TGTGCCTGGAGTAGAGCAACTAATGAAAAACTGTTTTTT. The gene calls are TRBV30 and TRBJ1-4, with D unresolved. Trimming removed 2 bases from V and 0 bases from J, with 4 bases in between. The CDR3 extends over 13 amino acids. Germline V gives CDR1 GTSNPN, CDR2 SVGIG (reference sequence).

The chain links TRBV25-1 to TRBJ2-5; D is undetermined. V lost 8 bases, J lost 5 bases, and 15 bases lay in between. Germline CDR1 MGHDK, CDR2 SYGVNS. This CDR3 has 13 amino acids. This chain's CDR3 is CASSPYTGETQYF. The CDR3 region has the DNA TGTGCCAGCTCCCCTTATACCGGGGAGACCCAGTACTTC.

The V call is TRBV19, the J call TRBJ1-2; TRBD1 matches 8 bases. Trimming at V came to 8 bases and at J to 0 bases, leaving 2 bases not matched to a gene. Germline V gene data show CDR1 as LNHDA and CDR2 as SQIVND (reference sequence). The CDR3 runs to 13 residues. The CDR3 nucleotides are TGTGCCAGTGGGACAGGATCTAACTATGGCTACACCTTC. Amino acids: CASGTGSNYGYTF. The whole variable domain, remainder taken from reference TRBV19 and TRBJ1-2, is DGGITQSPKYLFRKEGQNVTLSCEQNLNHDAMYWYRQDPGQGLRLIYYSQIVNDFQKGDIAEGYSVSREKKESFPLTVTSAQKNPTAFYLCASGTGSNYGYTFGSGTRLTVV.